Below, one TCR beta chain is given with its context. Its target is unknown. The data belong to a study of T cell responses to AZD1222 COVID-19 vaccine. Study-level points and caveats: Across spike, vaccine-associated CD4 TCRs were found, dominant at 160-218 and 743-854. Regions left unmutated in variants are reportedly the target of nearly half of spike-specific TCRs.

Germline V gives CDR1 MNHEY, CDR2 SVGEGT. V was trimmed by 0 bases and J by 1 base, leaving 12 bases between them. The CDR3 sequence is 16 residues long. Data came from immunoSEQ multiplex PCR; TCRdb stores just in-frame clones and leaves some out. Seen here are about 120,000 clones, roughly 88% observed once, and the top ten hold about 8.8%. The chain carries TRBV6-2 or TRBV6-3 and TRBJ1-1; D unclear. The TCR was taken from an adult in good health. The source material was peripheral blood, sampled on day 0 of AZD1222 vaccination. The CDR3 DNA sequence: TGTGCCAGCAGTTACTCGAGTACGTGGGGGAACACTGAAGCTTTCTTT. Protein product: CASSYSSTWGNTEAFF.